One TCR beta chain is described in this entry. Generated by immunoSEQ multiplex PCR, the TCRdb table keeps only in-frame clones and is missing some. The data contain tens of thousands of clones, 90% of them singletons. Trimming took off 5 bases at V and 4 bases at J, with 9 bases between the two ends. Looked up from germline, CDR1 is MNHEY and CDR2 is SMNVEV (reference sequence). The CDR3 has 12 residues. The data belong to a study of T cell changes during pregnancy in multiple sclerosis. The sample here was peripheral blood, taken in the first trimester of pregnancy. The sequence was obtained from a female donor in good health, enrolled as a control in a pregnancy study. The chain is built from TRBV27 and TRBJ2-7; D perhaps matches TRBD2 (5 bases). This CDR3 reads CASSARGYEQYF. As DNA, the CDR3 is TGTGCCAGCAGTGCTAGAGGGTACGAGCAGTACTTC.